This passage covers 5 T cell receptor beta chains from one sample sequenced in a study of T-cell memory formation after mild COVID-19. TCRdb re-called the 5' RACE reads with MiXCR, one entry per CDR3 protein. Among hundreds of thousands of distinct CDR3 sequences, roughly 20% were seen once, and the ten largest hold 8.4%. The sample comprised PBMCs or a T cell subset sorted from them (not recorded which). The receptors were sampled from an adult woman who had mild COVID-19 (a few samples of this study predate the infection). Cell type and time point are not known.

This clonotype has more than one count but fewer than ten. This sequence joins TRBV20-1 and TRBJ1-6, with D possibly TRBD1 on 6 matching bases. CDR1 is DFQATT and CDR2 is SNEGSKA in the germline V gene (reference sequence). The CDR3 has 16 residues. Trimming took 6 bases from V and 5 from J, leaving 20 bases between them. The CDR3 here is CSAPRRGVGDNSPLHF. The CDR3 DNA follows: TGCAGTGCCCCTAGGAGGGGGGTTGGGGATAATTCACCCCTCCACTTT.

The CDR3 coding sequence is TGTGCCAGCTCGACAGGGAGCACAGATACGCAGTATTTT. This gives the protein CASSTGSTDTQYF. The chain combines TRBV6-6 with TRBJ2-3; 7 nucleotides align to TRBD1. Germline-derived CDR1 and CDR2 are MNHNY and SVGAGI (reference sequence). The CDR3 sequence is 13 residues long. V shed 8 bases, J shed 0 bases, and the junction held 2 bases outside the gene matches.

The chain recombines TRBV6-5 with TRBJ1-2; D perhaps matches TRBD1 (6 bases). Germline V CDR1 and CDR2: MNHEY, SVGAGI. The CDR3 is made up of 13 amino acids. The ends were cut back, 6 bases at V and 2 bases at J, with 10 bases in the middle. CDR3 coding DNA: TGTGCCAGCAGAACTACAGGGAACTATGGCTACACCTTC. It specifies CASRTTGNYGYTF.

The CDR3 DNA is TGTGCCAGCAGTTTCGGCCCGGGCGGCTACGAGCAGTACTTC. Amino acid sequence: CASSFGPGGYEQYF. The V call is TRBV12-3 or TRBV12-4, the J call TRBJ2-7, with D hard to call. Trimming shortened V by 3 bases and J by 3 bases, and 12 bases separated the two germline ends. This CDR3 is 14 amino acids long.

The rearrangement uses TRBV12-3 or TRBV12-4 and TRBJ2-1, with a possible D match to TRBD2 (5 bases). This CDR3 is 15 amino acids long. V was clipped by 3 bases and J by 2 bases, with 11 bases between them. The CDR3 protein is CASSFGVATYNEQFF. The CDR3 DNA reads as TGTGCCAGCAGTTTCGGAGTAGCGACCTACAATGAGCAGTTCTTC.